The rows below give T cell receptor beta chains drawn from one sample of a study of cytomegalovirus exposure and HLA in healthy donors. Method: immunoSEQ multiplex PCR; TCRdb's copy keeps in-frame clones and lacks some. The profile shows 140,000 or so clones, 60% to 80% of them singletons. Sequencing was performed on PBMCs. These receptors came from a woman between 25 and 40 years old in good health and CMV-seronegative. CDR3s include the opening cysteine and the closing phenylalanine or tryptophan. The order of the fields is V gene, clone size, D gene, J gene, CDR3 DNA, CDR3 protein. The D gene is left open where the match is weak. Where a row states a size, it is once, few, many or the class of an expanded clone; other rows omit it.

v_call: TRBV5-1
clone_size: few
d_call: TRBD1
j_call: TRBJ1-5
cdr3_nt: TGCGCCAGCAGCGAAGGGGGCGGGAGCAATCAGCCCCAGCATTTT
cdr3_aa: CASSEGGGSNQPQHF

v_call: TRBV9
clone_size: -
d_call: -
j_call: TRBJ1-5
cdr3_nt: TGTGCCAGCAGCGTACAGGGTGGGAGCAATCAGCCCCAGCATTTT
cdr3_aa: CASSVQGGSNQPQHF

v_call: TRBV28
clone_size: -
d_call: TRBD1
j_call: TRBJ1-2
cdr3_nt: TGTGCCACCTTGACCGGGACAGGGTACTCAGCCTATGGCTACACCTTC
cdr3_aa: CATLTGTGYSAYGYTF

v_call: TRBV19
clone_size: once
d_call: -
j_call: TRBJ2-7
cdr3_nt: TGTGCCAGCTCTTTGACGGGAACCTACGAGCAGTACTTC
cdr3_aa: CASSLTGTYEQYF

v_call: TRBV7-2
clone_size: -
d_call: -
j_call: TRBJ1-4
cdr3_nt: TGTGCCAGCAGCTTAGGGGGGAGGGAACAAGAAAAACTGTTTTTT
cdr3_aa: CASSLGGREQEKLFF

v_call: TRBV5-7
clone_size: -
d_call: TRBD1
j_call: TRBJ2-7
cdr3_nt: TGTGCCAGCAGCCCTACAGGGGTGGGGGACTACGAGCAGTACTTC
cdr3_aa: CASSPTGVGDYEQYF

v_call: TRBV11-2
clone_size: -
d_call: -
j_call: TRBJ2-7
cdr3_nt: TGTGCCAGCAGCTTAGGGCGCGGGGTCTCCTACGAGCAGTACTTC
cdr3_aa: CASSLGRGVSYEQYF

v_call: TRBV16
clone_size: -
d_call: TRBD1
j_call: TRBJ1-2
cdr3_nt: TGTGCCAGCAGCCCCCGGACAGGGCCGGGGGGCTACACCTTC
cdr3_aa: CASSPRTGPGGYTF

v_call: TRBV7-3
clone_size: -
d_call: TRBD1
j_call: TRBJ2-3
cdr3_nt: TGTGCCAGCAGCTCCAGGGGGAGCACAGATACGCAGTATTTT
cdr3_aa: CASSSRGSTDTQYF

v_call: TRBV6-5
clone_size: few
d_call: TRBD1
j_call: TRBJ1-6
cdr3_nt: TGTGCCAGCAGATCGGACAGGGAGGGATCACCCCTCCACTTT
cdr3_aa: CASRSDREGSPLHF

v_call: TRBV28
clone_size: -
d_call: -
j_call: TRBJ2-1
cdr3_nt: TGTGCCAGCATAACAGTGTCTGCTGAGCAGTTCTTC
cdr3_aa: CASITVSAEQFF

v_call: TRBV19
clone_size: -
d_call: -
j_call: TRBJ1-1
cdr3_nt: TGTGCCAGTAGGGGCAGAAACACTGAAGCTTTCTTT
cdr3_aa: CASRGRNTEAFF

v_call: TRBV2
clone_size: few
d_call: -
j_call: TRBJ1-5
cdr3_nt: TGTGCCAGCAGGTACGGGGGGGATCAGCCCCAGCATTTT
cdr3_aa: CASRYGGDQPQHF

v_call: TRBV11-2
clone_size: -
d_call: TRBD1
j_call: TRBJ2-2
cdr3_nt: TGTGCCAGCAGCTTAGCACAGGGGGTCTTAGGACCCGGGGAGCTGTTTTTT
cdr3_aa: CASSLAQGVLGPGELFF

v_call: TRBV28
clone_size: -
d_call: TRBD1
j_call: TRBJ2-2
cdr3_nt: TGTGCCAGCAGTTTAACCGGGACAGGGACCACCGGGGAGCTGTTTTTT
cdr3_aa: CASSLTGTGTTGELFF

v_call: TRBV11-2
clone_size: few
d_call: -
j_call: TRBJ2-1
cdr3_nt: TGTGCCAGCAGCTTAGAAGGGGTCGGTAATGAGCAGTTCTTC
cdr3_aa: CASSLEGVGNEQFF

v_call: TRBV2
clone_size: once
d_call: -
j_call: TRBJ1-6
cdr3_nt: TGTGCCAGCGCGGGGGGCCCTAATTCACCCCTCCACTTT
cdr3_aa: CASAGGPNSPLHF

v_call: TRBV11-2
clone_size: -
d_call: TRBD1
j_call: TRBJ2-2
cdr3_nt: TGTGCCAGCAGCTCAACAGGGGGTGAGACCGGGGAGCTGTTTTTT
cdr3_aa: CASSSTGGETGELFF

v_call: TRBV25-1
clone_size: -
d_call: -
j_call: TRBJ1-1
cdr3_nt: TGTGCCAGCAGTGAATCTGGGGGCCCTTGGGGCACTGAAGCTTTCTTT
cdr3_aa: CASSESGGPWGTEAFF

v_call: TRBV6-1
clone_size: once
d_call: -
j_call: TRBJ2-7
cdr3_nt: TGTGCCAGCACCCAACTACCCTACGAGCAGTACTTC
cdr3_aa: CASTQLPYEQYF

v_call: TRBV7-3
clone_size: -
d_call: TRBD1
j_call: TRBJ2-5
cdr3_nt: TGTGCCAGCAGCTCAGGACAGGAGGACCTTCAAGAGACCCAGTACTTC
cdr3_aa: CASSSGQEDLQETQYF

v_call: TRBV5-6
clone_size: -
d_call: -
j_call: TRBJ1-3
cdr3_nt: TGTGCCAGCAGCTCCACGGGTACTGGAAACACCATATATTTT
cdr3_aa: CASSSTGTGNTIYF

v_call: TRBV9
clone_size: few
d_call: -
j_call: TRBJ2-2
cdr3_nt: TGTGCCAGCAGCTTGACAGCCCCGAACACCGGGGAGCTGTTTTTT
cdr3_aa: CASSLTAPNTGELFF

v_call: TRBV2
clone_size: -
d_call: TRBD2
j_call: TRBJ2-7
cdr3_nt: TGTGCCAGCAGTGCTTCGGGCGGGAGAAGCTACGAGCAGTACTTC
cdr3_aa: CASSASGGRSYEQYF

v_call: TRBV7-2
clone_size: -
d_call: TRBD2
j_call: TRBJ2-5
cdr3_nt: TGTGCCAGCAGCTTTTATGCGGGGGTTCAAGAGACCCAGTACTTC
cdr3_aa: CASSFYAGVQETQYF

v_call: TRBV6-5
clone_size: -
d_call: -
j_call: TRBJ1-2
cdr3_nt: TGTGCCAGCAGTTCCTTCTCTACAGGGAAAGTCGATGGCTACACCTTC
cdr3_aa: CASSSFSTGKVDGYTF

v_call: TRBV7-2
clone_size: -
d_call: -
j_call: TRBJ2-2
cdr3_nt: TGTGCCAGCAGCAAACTAGATCACACCGGGGAGCTGTTTTTT
cdr3_aa: CASSKLDHTGELFF

v_call: TRBV30
clone_size: -
d_call: -
j_call: TRBJ1-5
cdr3_nt: TGTGCCTGGAGTGCCGGGGGGGATCAGCCCCAGCATTTT
cdr3_aa: CAWSAGGDQPQHF

v_call: TRBV2
clone_size: -
d_call: TRBD2
j_call: TRBJ2-7
cdr3_nt: TGTGCCAGCAGTGAACCGCCAGGGCTAGCGGGAGTAAGTACCGAGCAGTACTTC
cdr3_aa: CASSEPPGLAGVSTEQYF

v_call: TRBV7-9
clone_size: once
d_call: TRBD1
j_call: TRBJ1-6
cdr3_nt: TGTGCCAGCAGCTCCGGGACAGTTAATTCACCCCTCCACTTT
cdr3_aa: CASSSGTVNSPLHF

v_call: TRBV18
clone_size: once
d_call: -
j_call: TRBJ2-3
cdr3_nt: TGTGCCAGCTCACCAGAAGGGCAGGGTGGCACCCTGGATACGCAGTATTTT
cdr3_aa: CASSPEGQGGTLDTQYF

v_call: TRBV28
clone_size: -
d_call: -
j_call: TRBJ2-7
cdr3_nt: TGTGCCAGCAGTTTGCCGACTGGCCTAAACGAGCAGTACTTC
cdr3_aa: CASSLPTGLNEQYF

v_call: TRBV11-2
clone_size: -
d_call: -
j_call: TRBJ1-1
cdr3_nt: TGTGCCAGCAGCTTAGAGGTTAGCGCAACAACTGAAGCTTTCTTT
cdr3_aa: CASSLEVSATTEAFF

v_call: TRBV4-1
clone_size: few
d_call: -
j_call: TRBJ1-6
cdr3_nt: TGCGCCAGCAGCCAAGGGGGACTTCAGAATTCACCCCTCCACTTT
cdr3_aa: CASSQGGLQNSPLHF

v_call: TRBV6-5
clone_size: few
d_call: -
j_call: TRBJ1-6
cdr3_nt: TGTGCCAGCACGGGAGGGTGGGATAATTCACCCCTCCACTTT
cdr3_aa: CASTGGWDNSPLHF

v_call: TRBV7-2
clone_size: -
d_call: -
j_call: TRBJ1-2
cdr3_nt: TGTGCCAGCAGCGCTGACGGGAACTATGGCTACACCTTC
cdr3_aa: CASSADGNYGYTF

v_call: TRBV9
clone_size: few
d_call: -
j_call: TRBJ2-2
cdr3_nt: TGTGCCAGCAGCGAGAGGACAGCCGAGTACACCGGGGAGCTGTTTTTT
cdr3_aa: CASSERTAEYTGELFF

v_call: TRBV9
clone_size: -
d_call: -
j_call: TRBJ2-3
cdr3_nt: TGTGCCAGCAGCGTAGTGGCAGGGACTAGCACAGATACGCAGTATTTT
cdr3_aa: CASSVVAGTSTDTQYF

v_call: TRBV28
clone_size: -
d_call: -
j_call: TRBJ2-5
cdr3_nt: TGTGCCAGCACCTTACGGACAGCCCAAGAGACCCAGTACTTC
cdr3_aa: CASTLRTAQETQYF

v_call: TRBV21-1
clone_size: -
d_call: -
j_call: TRBJ1-5
cdr3_nt: TGTGCCAGCAGTAAAAGTCCCCAAAACCGTCCGGGACAGGATAGCAATCAGCCCCAGCATTTT
cdr3_aa: CASSKSPQNRPGQDSNQPQHF

v_call: TRBV6-1
clone_size: -
d_call: TRBD1
j_call: TRBJ1-5
cdr3_nt: TGTGCCAGCATAAGGGGGCCGGGTCAGCCCCAGCATTTT
cdr3_aa: CASIRGPGQPQHF

v_call: TRBV6-1
clone_size: few
d_call: -
j_call: TRBJ2-7
cdr3_nt: TGTGCCAGCAGAGAACAGGGTTCTTCCTACGAGCAGTACTTC
cdr3_aa: CASREQGSSYEQYF

v_call: TRBV5-1
clone_size: -
d_call: -
j_call: TRBJ2-3
cdr3_nt: TGCGCCAGCAGCTTCGAAGGGGGTAGCACAGATACGCAGTATTTT
cdr3_aa: CASSFEGGSTDTQYF

v_call: TRBV11-2
clone_size: -
d_call: -
j_call: TRBJ1-3
cdr3_nt: TGTGCCAGCAGCTTTCGTCAGGGTGGCTCTGGAAACACCATATATTTT
cdr3_aa: CASSFRQGGSGNTIYF

v_call: TRBV28
clone_size: -
d_call: TRBD1
j_call: TRBJ1-5
cdr3_nt: TGTGCCAGCAGTTTAAGCGTGACAGGGGACCAGCCCCAGCATTTT
cdr3_aa: CASSLSVTGDQPQHF

v_call: TRBV28
clone_size: -
d_call: -
j_call: TRBJ2-2
cdr3_nt: TGTGCCAGCGAGGGTACGAACACCGGGGAGCTGTTTTTT
cdr3_aa: CASEGTNTGELFF

v_call: TRBV5-1
clone_size: -
d_call: -
j_call: TRBJ2-7
cdr3_nt: TGCGCCAGCAGCCCCAGGACAAACGAGCAGTACTTC
cdr3_aa: CASSPRTNEQYF

v_call: TRBV23-1
clone_size: few
d_call: TRBD1
j_call: TRBJ1-1
cdr3_nt: TGCGCCAGCAGTCAATCCCAGGGGGCGGTGGGCACTGAAGCTTTCTTT
cdr3_aa: CASSQSQGAVGTEAFF

v_call: TRBV28
clone_size: -
d_call: TRBD1
j_call: TRBJ1-5
cdr3_nt: TGTGCCAGCCACAGGGGGGAAGGGCAGCCCCAGCATTTT
cdr3_aa: CASHRGEGQPQHF

v_call: TRBV7-9
clone_size: -
d_call: -
j_call: TRBJ2-1
cdr3_nt: TGTGCCAGCAGCCCTTGGACTGGCAGGCATGAGCAGTTCTTC
cdr3_aa: CASSPWTGRHEQFF

v_call: TRBV5-1
clone_size: -
d_call: TRBD2
j_call: TRBJ2-5
cdr3_nt: TGCGCCAGCAGCTCGGGGACTACCCAAGAGACCCAGTACTTC
cdr3_aa: CASSSGTTQETQYF

v_call: TRBV7-9
clone_size: once
d_call: TRBD2
j_call: TRBJ2-7
cdr3_nt: TGTGCTAGCAGCTTGACGAGGAGCGGGAACTCCTACGAGCAGTACTTC
cdr3_aa: CASSLTRSGNSYEQYF

v_call: TRBV7-9
clone_size: -
d_call: -
j_call: TRBJ1-3
cdr3_nt: TGTGCCAGCAGCTACCCCGGGACTGCGGGAAACACCATATATTTT
cdr3_aa: CASSYPGTAGNTIYF

v_call: TRBV11-2
clone_size: -
d_call: -
j_call: TRBJ2-2
cdr3_nt: TGTGCCAGCAGCTCCCCGGGGGAGGATACCGGGGAGCTGTTTTTT
cdr3_aa: CASSSPGEDTGELFF